Listed here are 27 T cell receptor beta chains from one sample, sequenced in a study of cytomegalovirus exposure and HLA in healthy donors. 13 Jbeta primers and 60 Vbeta primers were used for the PCR. Only in-frame clones appear in the TCRdb table, and some are missing; sequencing was by immunoSEQ multiplex PCR. The table shows some 160,000 clones, with nearly 80% occurring only once. Sequenced input: PBMCs. These TCRs come from a woman aged 25 to 45 in good health and CMV-seronegative.

This chain links TRBV2 with TRBJ1-2; 11 bases map to TRBD1. The length of the CDR3 is 15 residues. V gave up 6 bases and J gave up 6 bases; unmatched junction bases: 9. Germline V gene data show CDR1 as SNHLY and CDR2 as FYNNEI. CDR3 sequence reads: CASRQPRTGGHGYTF. In DNA form, the CDR3 reads TGTGCCAGCAGACAACCCAGGACAGGGGGCCATGGCTACACCTTC.

The V call is TRBV29-1, the J call TRBJ2-1; D might be TRBD2 (7 bases). The CDR3 covers 15 residues. The V and J ends lost 1 base and 0 bases respectively, with 10 bases between them. The germline V gene has CDR1 SQVTM and CDR2 ANQGSEA. Here the CDR3 reads CSVEGRGGSYNEQFF. DNA for the CDR3: TGCAGCGTTGAAGGGAGGGGGGGCTCCTACAATGAGCAGTTCTTC.

J is TRBJ1-5 and V is TRBV18; weak D call: TRBD1 (6 bases). V lost 6 bases and J lost 6, with 12 bases in between. CDR1 KGHSH and CDR2 LQKENI come from the germline V gene. This CDR3 is 13 amino acids long. CDR3 loop: CASSGTQTQPQHF. In DNA, the CDR3 is TGTGCCAGCTCGGGGACACAAACTCAGCCCCAGCATTTT.

V is TRBV18 and J is TRBJ2-2; 10 bases match TRBD1. This CDR3 is built from 17 residues. Trimming removed 3 bases from V and 5 bases from J; junction bases left unmatched: 9. Germline V gene sequence: CDR1 KGHSH, CDR2 LQKENI. CDR3: CASSPPRQGAGTGELFF. The CDR3, as DNA: TGTGCCAGCTCACCCCCCCGACAGGGGGCGGGAACCGGGGAGCTGTTTTTT. The entire variable domain, with the rest obtained from reference TRBV18 and TRBJ2-2, is as follows: NAGVMQNPRHLVRRRGQEARLRCSPMKGHSHVYWYRQLPEEGLKFMVYLQKENIIDESGMPKERFSAEFPKEGPSILRIQQVVRGDSAAYFCASSPPRQGAGTGELFFGEGSRLTVL.

The chain links TRBV4-1 to TRBJ1-5; the D gene is possibly TRBD1 (6 bases). This CDR3 is built from 16 residues. Trimming removed 0 bases from V and 3 bases from J, with 12 bases in between. Germline CDR1 is MGHRA and CDR2 is YSYEKL. The CDR3 region is CASSQEQQGPNQPQHF. In nucleotides, the CDR3 is TGCGCCAGCAGCCAAGAGCAACAGGGCCCCAATCAGCCCCAGCATTTT.

The chain links TRBV2 to TRBJ2-3, with TRBD1 identical over 10 bases. The CDR3 runs to 14 residues. Trimming at V came to 9 bases and at J to 4 bases, leaving 7 bases not matched to a gene. Germline V gene lookup returns CDR1 SNHLY and CDR2 FYNNEI. The CDR3 DNA sequence: TGTGCCAGGGGACCGGGACAGGGGTCAGATACGCAGTATTTT. It is translated as CARGPGQGSDTQYF.

The rearrangement joins TRBV4-2 to TRBJ1-6; TRBD1 matches 7 bases. V lost 4 bases to trimming and J lost 2 bases; unmatched junction nucleotides: 5. Germline CDR1 LGHNA, CDR2 YNFKEQ. This CDR3 is built from 16 residues. The CDR3 is CASSPDRPTYNSPLHF. Written as DNA, the CDR3 is TGTGCCAGCAGCCCGGACAGGCCCACCTATAATTCACCCCTCCACTTT.

The chain is built from TRBV29-1 and TRBJ1-1; D not certain. In germline, CDR1 is SQVTM, CDR2 ANQGSEA. The CDR3 is made up of 13 amino acids. Trimming took 4 bases from V and 4 from J, leaving 13 bases between them. The CDR3 DNA sequence: TGCAGCGTTGTCGAGGGTAGTCGCACTGAAGCTTTCTTT. It encodes CSVVEGSRTEAFF.

V and J are TRBV5-1 and TRBJ1-1; perhaps TRBD1 as D (5 bases). Germline-derived CDR1 and CDR2 are SGHRS and YFSETQ. The CDR3 extends over 15 amino acids. The germline V and J ends were trimmed by 1 base and 5 bases, with 15 bases remaining between them. The CDR3 protein is CASSLTVFKGTEAFF. CDR3 coding DNA: TGCGCCAGCAGCTTGACAGTTTTTAAGGGGACTGAAGCTTTCTTT.

The V call is TRBV6-5, the J call TRBJ1-5, with D uncertain. CDR1 and CDR2 (germline): MNHEY, SVGAGI. The CDR3 is 12 amino acids. V was pared by 5 bases and J by 4 bases, with 6 bases between. This CDR3 reads CASSSPNQPQHF. The CDR3 coding sequence is TGTGCCAGCAGTAGCCCTAATCAGCCCCAGCATTTT.

This chain connects TRBV2 to TRBJ1-1; possibly TRBD1 for D (6 bases). The CDR3 has 13 residues. Germline CDR1 is SNHLY and CDR2 is FYNNEI. Trimming took 3 bases from V and 6 from J, leaving 11 bases between them. CDR3 DNA sequence: TGTGCCAGCAGTGAGACAGGATTACCTGAAGCTTTCTTT. Protein: CASSETGLPEAFF.

This chain connects TRBV7-2 to TRBJ1-6; 7 positions match TRBD1. The CDR3 length is 14 residues. CDR1 is SGHTA and CDR2 is FQGNSA in the germline V gene. V shed 5 bases, J shed 7 bases, and the junction held 5 bases outside the gene matches. The CDR3 reads CASSPGTVNSPLHF. The CDR3 DNA reads TGTGCCAGCAGCCCGGGGACAGTCAATTCACCCCTCCACTTT.

The chain couples TRBV5-4 to TRBJ1-1; D perhaps matches TRBD1 (5 bases). The CDR3 consists of 15 residues. Germline V lookup: CDR1 SGHNT, CDR2 YYREEE (reference sequence). The germline V and J ends were trimmed by 4 bases and 4 bases, with 17 bases remaining between them. CDR3 nucleotides: TGTGCCAGCAGCCGACCGGGGGATACGGGCACTGAAGCTTTCTTT. Protein sequence: CASSRPGDTGTEAFF.

The J gene is TRBJ1-2, the V gene TRBV27; D is ambiguous. The V end lost 5 bases, the J end lost 0 bases, and 16 bases lay between the germline ends. The CDR3 has 16 residues. Germline values: CDR1 MNHEY, CDR2 SMNVEV (reference sequence). CDR3 DNA: TGTGCCAGCAGTCCCCAGGTGGGCGCAGCTAACTATGGCTACACCTTC. Its translation is CASSPQVGAANYGYTF.

The chain couples TRBV18 to TRBJ2-3; TRBD2 agrees at 9 bases. Germline CDR1 and CDR2: KGHSH and LQKENI. The trim removed 5 bases at V and 5 bases at J, leaving 11 bases unmatched. The CDR3 is 16 amino acids. Written as DNA, the CDR3 is TGTGCCAGCTCAGGATTAGCGGGAGACCTCAGAGATACGCAGTATTTT. Encoded protein: CASSGLAGDLRDTQYF.

The chain links TRBV5-1 to TRBJ2-3; D gene unclear. The germline V and J ends were trimmed by 0 bases and 2 bases, with 7 bases remaining between them. This CDR3 contains 14 residues. Germline V gives CDR1 SGHRS, CDR2 YFSETQ. CDR3 sequence (DNA): TGCGCCAGCAGCTTGGTCGGGTACACAGATACGCAGTATTTT. Protein: CASSLVGYTDTQYF.

The chain joins TRBV30 to TRBJ1-5, with 8 bases lining up with TRBD1. The trim removed 3 bases at V and 4 bases at J, leaving 8 bases unmatched. The CDR3 runs to 15 residues. From germline, CDR1 is GTSNPN and CDR2 SVGIG (reference sequence). CDR3 protein: CAWSPDTGGNQPQHF. CDR3 sequence (DNA): TGTGCCTGGAGCCCTGATACAGGGGGAAATCAGCCCCAGCATTTT.

The genes are TRBV5-1 and TRBJ2-3, with a weak D call TRBD1 (5 bases). This CDR3 spans 14 amino acids. Germline loops: CDR1 SGHRS, CDR2 YFSETQ. Deletions cut 4 bases from V and 2 bases from J, with 11 bases between. This chain's CDR3 is CASSTGTHTDTQYF. For the CDR3, the DNA is TGCGCCAGCAGCACAGGAACCCACACAGATACGCAGTATTTT.

V gene TRBV5-1 combines with J gene TRBJ1-4; D may be TRBD1 (5 bases). CDR1 SGHRS and CDR2 YFSETQ come from the germline V gene. V lost 0 bases and J 3 bases, leaving 15 bases between the germline ends. There are 17 residues in the CDR3. The CDR3 region is CASSLVGPGSPNEKLFF. The CDR3 nucleotides are TGCGCCAGCAGCTTGGTAGGACCAGGGTCACCTAATGAAAAACTGTTTTTT.

This clone showed up just a few times. The chain uses TRBV4-1 and TRBJ1-5, with 7 nucleotides matching TRBD1. Germline V gene data show CDR1 as MGHRA and CDR2 as YSYEKL. The CDR3 has 17 amino acids. V shed 3 bases and J 5 bases; nucleotides not matched to a gene: 13. CDR3 sequence: CASSQTRVDRIDQPQHF. CDR3 bases: TGCGCCAGCAGCCAGACTAGAGTGGACAGGATTGATCAGCCCCAGCATTTT.

V and J are TRBV27 and TRBJ2-1; 7 bases fit TRBD1. V lost 3 bases and J lost 7; bases outside the gene matches: 6. The CDR3 extends over 14 amino acids. CDR1 MNHEY and CDR2 SMNVEV come from the germline V gene (reference sequence). CDR3 protein: CASSFQRGRNEQFF. CDR3 bases: TGTGCCAGCAGTTTTCAGAGGGGGCGGAATGAGCAGTTCTTC.

The chain employs TRBV9 and TRBJ2-5; D perhaps matches TRBD2 (6 bases). The germline V and J ends were trimmed by 4 bases and 5 bases, with 18 bases remaining between them. In germline, CDR1 is SGDLS, CDR2 YYNGEE. This CDR3 comprises 15 residues. CDR3 loop: CASSSRMAGSETQYF. CDR3 nucleotide sequence: TGTGCCAGCAGCTCCCGGATGGCGGGGTCGGAGACCCAGTACTTC.

The genes are TRBV5-1 and TRBJ2-3; D not resolved. Germline V gene lookup returns CDR1 SGHRS and CDR2 YFSETQ. V dropped 1 base and J dropped 4 bases, with 10 bases sitting between them. The CDR3 is made up of 14 amino acids. CDR3 sequence (DNA): TGCGCCAGCAGCTTGCCTGCCGAGCCAGATACGCAGTATTTT. As protein: CASSLPAEPDTQYF.

The chain recombines TRBV19 with TRBJ1-1; D unclear. Looked up from germline, CDR1 is LNHDA and CDR2 is SQIVND (reference sequence). CDR3 length: 13 residues. Between the trimmed V and J ends, which lost 3 bases and 1 base, there was a span of 6 bases. DNA of the CDR3: TGTGCCAGTAGTATGCGGGGGAACACTGAAGCTTTCTTT. This encodes CASSMRGNTEAFF.

The CDR3 loop reads CASSPRPGGTEAFF. DNA for the CDR3: TGTGCCAGCAGCCCGCGGCCGGGGGGCACTGAAGCTTTCTTT. V usage is TRBV9 and J usage is TRBJ1-1, with TRBD1 as a possible D gene (5 bases). CDR1 is SGDLS, CDR2 YYNGEE, per germline. The V and J ends lost 4 bases and 4 bases respectively, with 14 bases between them. This CDR3 is 14 amino acids long.

The rearrangement links TRBV6-5 to TRBJ1-1, with TRBD1 as a possible D gene (6 bases). This CDR3 is 15 amino acids long. CDR1 and CDR2 (germline): MNHEY, SVGAGI. Trimming took off 5 bases at V and 6 bases at J, with 19 bases between the two ends. CDR3 DNA: TGTGCCAGCAGTCCAAAACAGGGTTTCCGACCTGAAGCTTTCTTT. Its protein is CASSPKQGFRPEAFF.

The chain is built from TRBV7-8 and TRBJ2-1, with TRBD2 matching over 13 bases. The CDR3 spans 18 residues. Germline V gene sequence: CDR1 SGHVS, CDR2 FQNEAQ. V was pared by 3 bases and J by 2 bases, with 7 bases of the junction left unmatched. The CDR3 sequence is CASSFGLAGAMTYNEQFF. In DNA, the CDR3 is TGTGCCAGCAGCTTCGGACTAGCGGGGGCCATGACCTACAATGAGCAGTTCTTC.